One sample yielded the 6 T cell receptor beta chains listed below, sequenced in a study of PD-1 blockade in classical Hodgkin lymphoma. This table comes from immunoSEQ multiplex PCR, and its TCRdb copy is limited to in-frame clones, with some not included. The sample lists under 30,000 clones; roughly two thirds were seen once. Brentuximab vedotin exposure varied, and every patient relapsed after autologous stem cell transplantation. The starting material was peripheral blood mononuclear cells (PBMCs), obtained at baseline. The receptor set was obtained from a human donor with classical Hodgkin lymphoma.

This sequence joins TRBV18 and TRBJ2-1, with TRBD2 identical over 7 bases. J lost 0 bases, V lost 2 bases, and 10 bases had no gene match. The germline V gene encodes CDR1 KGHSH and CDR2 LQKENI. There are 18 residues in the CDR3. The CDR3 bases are TGTGCCAGCTCACCAAAGGACACTAGCGCCAGCTCCTACAATGAGCAGTTCTTC. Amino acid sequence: CASSPKDTSASSYNEQFF.

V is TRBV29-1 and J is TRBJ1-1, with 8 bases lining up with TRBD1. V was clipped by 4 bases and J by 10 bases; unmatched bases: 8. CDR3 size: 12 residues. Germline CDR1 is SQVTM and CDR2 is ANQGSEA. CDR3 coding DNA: TGCAGCGTTGCTTGGGAACAGGGGGGAGCTTTCTTT. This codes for CSVAWEQGGAFF.

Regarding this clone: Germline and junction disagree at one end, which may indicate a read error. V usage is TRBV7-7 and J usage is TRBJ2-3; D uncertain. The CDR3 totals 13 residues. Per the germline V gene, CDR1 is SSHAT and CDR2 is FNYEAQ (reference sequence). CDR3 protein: CASSPSGLTTQYF. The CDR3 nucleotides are TGTGCTAGCAGCCCCTCCGGCCTGACTACGCAGTATTTT.

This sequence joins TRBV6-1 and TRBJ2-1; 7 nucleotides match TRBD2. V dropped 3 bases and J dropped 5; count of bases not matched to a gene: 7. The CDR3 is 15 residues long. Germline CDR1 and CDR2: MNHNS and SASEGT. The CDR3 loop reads CASSDGGEGHNEQFF. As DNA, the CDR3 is TGTGCCAGCAGTGATGGCGGGGAGGGGCACAATGAGCAGTTCTTC.

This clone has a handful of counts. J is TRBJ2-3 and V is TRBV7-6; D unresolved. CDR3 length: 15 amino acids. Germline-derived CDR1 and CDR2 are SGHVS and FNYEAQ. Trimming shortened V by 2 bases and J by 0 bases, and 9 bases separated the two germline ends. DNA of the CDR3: TGTGCCAGCAGCTTACGTATTACTAGCACAGATACGCAGTATTTT. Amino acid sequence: CASSLRITSTDTQYF.

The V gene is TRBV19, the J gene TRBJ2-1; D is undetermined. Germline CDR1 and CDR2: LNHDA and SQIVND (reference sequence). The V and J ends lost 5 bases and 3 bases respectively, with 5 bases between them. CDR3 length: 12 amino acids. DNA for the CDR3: TGTGCCAGTAGTTACCTCTACAATGAGCAGTTCTTC. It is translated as CASSYLYNEQFF.